This T cell receptor beta chain was observed in a study of blood T cell repertoires in COVID-19. As handled by the study authors: Amplification of reference gene primers provided the estimated nucleated cell counts. Sequenced by immunoSEQ multiplex PCR; TCRdb stores in-frame clones only, minus some. The DNA was the basis for D and trimming; V, J and clone size are from that table. The sample carries over 200,000 clones, about nine tenths recorded once. The CDR3 totals 15 residues. V was pared by 4 bases and J by 3 bases, with 6 bases of the junction left unmatched. Germline CDR1 and CDR2: MDHEN and SYDVKM.

The V call is TRBV28, the J call TRBJ1-2, with TRBD1 identical over 9 bases. This TCR derives from a man aged 35 to 55 with acute or convalescent COVID-19. Sequences were obtained from peripheral blood. CDR3 in DNA: TGTGCCAGCAGTTCCTCCGGGACAGGGCACTATGGCTACACCTTC. This translates into CASSSSGTGHYGYTF.